This T cell receptor beta chain was identified in a study of cytomegalovirus exposure and HLA in healthy donors. The CDR3 is 15 amino acids. Germline V gives CDR1 KGHSH, CDR2 LQKENI. V was pared by 0 bases and J by 5 bases, with 13 bases between. Details on this clone: Its antigen is as yet unknown.

Points from the study as a whole: The only immune exposure information that was available was CMV serostatus. Most TCR sequences were rare, but some public TCRs occurred in many donors.

Vbeta (60) and Jbeta (13) primers were used in the PCR. Assay used: immunoSEQ multiplex PCR; TCRdb lists only in-frame clones, some missing. This sample has over 150,000 clones, with 65% to 85% found just once. Healthy individuals who donated bone marrow served as the donors. The source material was PBMCs. The receptor was derived from a man aged 60 to 69 in good health and CMV-seronegative. The chain uses TRBV18 and TRBJ2-5; a possible D gene is TRBD2 (6 bases). The CDR3 loop is CASSPPRLALETQYF. Written as DNA, the CDR3 is TGTGCCAGCTCACCACCGAGGCTAGCGCTTGAGACCCAGTACTTC.